This T cell receptor beta chain was identified in a study of response to subunit inactivated influenza vaccine. V lost 5 bases to trimming and J lost 6 bases; unmatched junction nucleotides: 8. The CDR3 totals 14 residues. As for this clonotype: Its antigen is undetermined.

Notes on the study in general: The study's authors posited that every seasonal influenza vaccination enlists few new T cells.

One entry per CDR3 protein results from TCRdb running MiXCR on the RT-PCR reads. The sample has fewer than 750,000 distinct CDR3 sequences, 14% seen once. This sequence was found in a man aged 50 to 60 who received an inactivated influenza vaccine. The sample in question was PBMCs from blood, obtained 11 to 12 days after vaccination. The chain has TRBV12-3 or TRBV12-4 and TRBJ1-1; 8 nucleotides line up with TRBD1. Here the CDR3 DNA reads TGTGCCAGCAGTGCCGGGACAGGCGTTTCTGAAGCTTTCTTT. Translating it yields CASSAGTGVSEAFF.